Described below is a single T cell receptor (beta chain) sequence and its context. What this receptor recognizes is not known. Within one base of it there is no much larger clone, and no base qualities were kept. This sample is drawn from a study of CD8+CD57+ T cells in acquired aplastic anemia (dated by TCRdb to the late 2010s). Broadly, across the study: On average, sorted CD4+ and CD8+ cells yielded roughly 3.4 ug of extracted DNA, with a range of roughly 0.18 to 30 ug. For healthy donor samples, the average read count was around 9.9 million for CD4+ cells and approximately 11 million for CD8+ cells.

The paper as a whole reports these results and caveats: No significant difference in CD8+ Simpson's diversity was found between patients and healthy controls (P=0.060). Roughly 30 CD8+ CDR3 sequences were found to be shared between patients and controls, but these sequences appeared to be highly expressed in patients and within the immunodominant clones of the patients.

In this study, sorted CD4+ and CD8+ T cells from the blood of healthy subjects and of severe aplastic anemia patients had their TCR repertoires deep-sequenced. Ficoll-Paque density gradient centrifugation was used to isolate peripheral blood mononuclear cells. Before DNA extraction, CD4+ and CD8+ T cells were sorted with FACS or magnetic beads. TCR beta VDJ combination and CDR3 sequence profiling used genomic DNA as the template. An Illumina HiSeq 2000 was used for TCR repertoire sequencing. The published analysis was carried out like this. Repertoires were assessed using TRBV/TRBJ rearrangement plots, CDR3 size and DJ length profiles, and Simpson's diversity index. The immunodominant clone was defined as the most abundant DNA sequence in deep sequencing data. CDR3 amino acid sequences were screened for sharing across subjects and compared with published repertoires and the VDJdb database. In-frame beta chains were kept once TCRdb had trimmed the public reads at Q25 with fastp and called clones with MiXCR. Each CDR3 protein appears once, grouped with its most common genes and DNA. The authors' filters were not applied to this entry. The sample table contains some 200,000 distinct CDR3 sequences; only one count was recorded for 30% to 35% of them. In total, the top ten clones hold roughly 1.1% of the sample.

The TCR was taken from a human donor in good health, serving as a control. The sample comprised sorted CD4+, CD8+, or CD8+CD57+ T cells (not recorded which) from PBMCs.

Read as DNA, the sequence is TGTGCCAGTAGTCCGGGACCGCAACCCAATTCACCCCTCCACTTT. This yields the protein CASSPGPQPNSPLHF. The sequence is built from TRBV19 and TRBJ1-6, and possibly TRBD1, on 5 matching bases. The CDR3 numbers 15 residues from cysteine through phenylalanine. Left in the record is the CDR3 DNA by itself, 45 bases read in frame from the first base. CDR1 LNHDA and CDR2 SQIVND are derived from the germline V gene (reference sequence). The V end loses 5 bases and the J end loses 7 bases, and a stretch of 15 bases separates them.